Listed here are 10 T cell receptor beta chains from one sample, sequenced in a study of glioma-infiltrating T cells after dendritic cell vaccination. Regarding time point: after dendritic cell vaccination, including at tumor progression/relapse. TCRdb's table, derived via immunoSEQ multiplex PCR, lists solely in-frame clones and lacks some. Here the sample spans about 50,000 clones, about 91% being singletons. The source was blood, collected after dendritic cell vaccination. The receptors shown here come from a human donor with glioblastoma.

In this sample, this clone turned up once. V usage is TRBV7-9 and J usage is TRBJ2-2; 11 positions match TRBD2. The length of the CDR3 is 15 residues. The germline gives CDR1 SEHNR, CDR2 FQNEAQ (reference sequence). V was pared by 1 base and J by 7 bases, with 2 bases of the junction left unmatched. Here the CDR3 reads CASSLGLAGRGELFF. CDR3 DNA sequence: TGTGCCAGCAGCTTAGGACTAGCGGGGCGCGGGGAGCTGTTTTTT.

This clone has a single count. The gene calls are TRBV5-6 and TRBJ1-1, with a tentative D call TRBD1 (6 bases). CDR3 size: 12 residues. Germline CDR1 SGHDT, CDR2 YYEEEE. Trimming pared 3 bases from V and 9 bases from J, leaving 12 bases between. CDR3: CASSSDSGKAFF. In nucleotides, the CDR3 is TGTGCCAGCAGCTCGGACAGCGGCAAAGCTTTCTTT.

The gene calls are TRBV2 and TRBJ2-1; TRBD2 is a possible D gene (5 bases). The V and J ends lost 4 bases and 1 base respectively, with 14 bases between them. CDR3 length: 16 residues. Looked up from germline, CDR1 is SNHLY and CDR2 is FYNNEI. The DNA of the CDR3 is TGTGCCAGCAGTGGGGGAGCAGGACGATCCTACAATGAGCAGTTCTTC. It yields the protein CASSGGAGRSYNEQFF.

The chain carries TRBV7-9 and TRBJ1-2; 12 bases line up with TRBD1. The length of the CDR3 is 15 residues. From germline, CDR1 is SEHNR and CDR2 FQNEAQ (reference sequence). V shed 5 bases and J 4 bases; nucleotides not matched to a gene: 5. CDR3 sequence reads: CASSAGQGAGYGYTF. The CDR3 coding sequence is TGTGCCAGCAGCGCGGGACAGGGGGCAGGCTATGGCTACACCTTC.

The chain employs TRBV5-6 and TRBJ2-3; D uncertain. V was shortened by 4 bases and J by 1 base, with 4 bases between the two germline ends. CDR1 is SGHDT and CDR2 is YYEEEE in the germline V gene. CDR3 length: 12 amino acids. CDR3: CASSRGTDTQYF. The CDR3 DNA reads as TGTGCCAGCAGCCGCGGCACAGATACGCAGTATTTT.

The chain combines TRBV7-2 with TRBJ1-2, with TRBD1 identical over 7 bases. J was trimmed by 8 bases and V by 2 bases; bases with no gene match: 8. Germline-derived CDR1 and CDR2 are SGHTA and FQGNSA. CDR3 size: 14 residues. This CDR3 is CASSLTTGLWGYTF. The CDR3 DNA is TGTGCCAGCAGCTTAACGACAGGGTTGTGGGGCTACACCTTC.

The chain uses TRBV27 and TRBJ1-1; no reliable D call. The CDR3 spans 16 residues. CDR1 MNHEY and CDR2 SMNVEV come from the germline V gene (reference sequence). V gave up 0 bases and J gave up 7 bases, with 18 bases separating them. This chain's CDR3 is CASSLSFVWAESEAFF. The CDR3, as DNA: TGTGCCAGCAGTTTATCATTCGTTTGGGCAGAAAGTGAAGCTTTCTTT.

The gene calls are TRBV7-3 and TRBJ2-2; 8 nucleotides agree with TRBD2. Per germline, CDR1 SGHTA and CDR2 FQGTGA. The CDR3 consists of 17 residues. After removal of 0 bases from V and 7 bases from J, the junction contained 10 bases not matched to a gene. The CDR3 sequence is CASSLTRPSGSIGELFF. The CDR3 coding sequence is TGTGCCAGCAGCTTAACGCGGCCGAGCGGGAGTATCGGGGAGCTGTTTTTT.

J is TRBJ1-2 and V is TRBV28; unclear D gene. The CDR3 totals 13 residues. Germline CDR1 MDHEN, CDR2 SYDVKM. The V end was cut by 6 bases, the J end by 6 bases, with 14 bases between. The CDR3 coding sequence is TGTGCCAGCAGCCCAGATTCCTTTCATGGCTACACCTTC. Translating gives CASSPDSFHGYTF.

The CDR3 DNA sequence: TGTGCCAGCAGCACCTCCGGGACATCGAGAAACACCATATATTTT. It codes for CASSTSGTSRNTIYF. This chain connects TRBV28 to TRBJ1-3; perhaps TRBD1 as D (6 bases). Trimming took 6 bases from V and 5 from J, leaving 17 bases between them. The CDR3 loop spans 15 amino acids. The germline V gene has CDR1 MDHEN and CDR2 SYDVKM.